This TCR beta chain was documented in a study of blood T cell repertoires in COVID-19. Trimming took 0 bases from V and 2 from J; bases not matched to a gene: 6. CDR3 length equals 17 residues. Per the germline V gene, CDR1 is SGHVS and CDR2 is FQNEAQ. Repertoires were generated with immunoSEQ multiplex PCR, while TCRdb's copy carries only in-frame clones and drops some. Of 300,000 to 400,000 clones listed, 80% to 90% are singletons. This clonotype was obtained from a woman between 40 and 55 years old with acute COVID-19. Sequenced input: PBMCs or T cells enriched from blood (not recorded which). V usage is TRBV7-8 and J usage is TRBJ2-3, with 9 positions matching TRBD2. The CDR3 protein is CASSLALLAGYTDTQYF. Written as DNA, the CDR3 is TGTGCCAGCAGCTTAGCCCTACTAGCGGGCTACACAGATACGCAGTATTTT.